Shown below are 9 T cell receptor beta chains from a single sample sequenced in a study of CD8+CD57+ T cells in acquired aplastic anemia. TCR beta VDJ combinations and CDR3 sequences were profiled from genomic DNA. TCRdb re-called the reads with MiXCR, one entry per CDR3 protein. The sample records about 140,000 distinct CDR3 sequences, about 40% being singletons. Material: sorted CD4+, CD8+, or CD8+CD57+ T cells (not recorded which) from PBMCs. All receptors come from a human donor in good health, serving as a control.

With respect to this clonotype: Being one base from a much bigger clone, this may be a read error. The genes are TRBV14 and TRBJ2-5; possibly TRBD2 for D (5 bases). Trimming stripped 0 bases from V and 4 bases from J, with 12 bases between. The germline gives CDR1 SGHDN, CDR2 FVKESK. This CDR3 has 15 amino acids. Written as DNA, the CDR3 is TGTGCCAGCAGCCAAGAGACTACTTGGGGAGAGACCCAGTACTTC. This codes for CASSQETTWGETQYF.

This clonotype was seen at least ten times. This rearrangement joins TRBV24-1 to TRBJ2-1, with D tentatively TRBD1 or TRBD2 (5 bases each). Deletions cut 10 bases from V and 9 bases from J, with 18 bases between. The CDR3 is made up of 13 amino acids. The germline V gene has CDR1 KGHDR and CDR2 SFDVKD. The CDR3 DNA reads TGTGCCACAGCCTCGGGACCACGGGGTGAGCAGTTCTTC. Protein sequence: CATASGPRGEQFF.

This clonotype was seen at least ten times. This chain joins TRBV2 and TRBJ1-6; perhaps TRBD1 as D (5 bases). CDR1 SNHLY and CDR2 FYNNEI come from the germline V gene. Between the trimmed V and J ends, which lost 8 bases and 7 bases, there was a span of 15 bases. The CDR3 consists of 14 residues. CDR3 coding DNA: TGTGCCAGCGACAGAATAACCCTCAATTCACCCCTCCACTTT. Protein sequence: CASDRITLNSPLHF.

A single count supports this clonotype. At one boundary the junction diverges from the germline segment, which might be a read error. The chain is built from TRBV5-1 and TRBJ1-1; no firm D call. There are 14 residues in the CDR3. Germline lookup yields CDR1 SGHRS and CDR2 YFSETQ. The CDR3 region is CASSLIGVDTEAFF. For the CDR3, the DNA is TGCGCCAGCAGCTTAATAGGCGTAGACACTGAAGCGTTCTTT.

The V call is TRBV9, the J call TRBJ1-5; D is undetermined. Germline V CDR1 and CDR2: SGDLS, YYNGEE. The V gene lost 0 bases and the J gene lost 7 bases, with 14 bases spanning the gap. The CDR3 is made up of 15 amino acids. Here the CDR3 DNA reads TGTGCCAGCAGCGTAGAAGAGGGTTCGGGACAGCCCCAGCATTTT. Encoded protein: CASSVEEGSGQPQHF.

This clonotype has a count of ten or more. V gene TRBV12-3 or TRBV12-4 combines with J gene TRBJ2-6, with D possibly being TRBD1 (6 bases). Trimming took off 3 bases at V and 0 bases at J, with 9 bases between the two ends. This CDR3 is 16 amino acids long. This CDR3 is CASSFGRGSGANVLTF. The CDR3 bases are TGTGCCAGCAGTTTTGGCAGGGGCTCTGGGGCCAACGTCCTGACTTTC.

This clonotype was counted a few times. Likely a read error: the CDR3 ends without its conserved phenylalanine or tryptophan. Here the CDR3 DNA reads TGTGCCAGCAGCGTACATAAGAACATGAACACTGAAGCTTTCTCT. Amino acid sequence: CASSVHKNMNTEAFS. The rearrangement uses TRBV6-1 and TRBJ1-1; D is uncertain. From germline, CDR1 is MNHNS and CDR2 SASEGT. V gave up 6 bases and J gave up 0 bases, with 14 bases separating them. This CDR3 contains 15 residues.

With regard to this clonotype: An end of the junction differs from the germline gene, which may be a read error. The chain combines TRBV24-1 with TRBJ2-5, with 9 positions matching TRBD2. The CDR3 is 15 residues long. From germline, CDR1 is KGHDR and CDR2 SFDVKD. Written as DNA, the CDR3 is TGCGCCACCAGGGCCGGGACTAGCCTTAGGGAGACCCAGTACTTC. Its translation: CATRAGTSLRETQYF.

Ten or more counts support this clonotype. This rearrangement joins TRBV19 to TRBJ1-5, with D perhaps TRBD1 (5 bases). Germline loops: CDR1 LNHDA, CDR2 SQIVND (reference sequence). The CDR3 loop spans 15 amino acids. V was trimmed by 7 bases and J by 6 bases, leaving 19 bases between them. The CDR3 here is CASTDSGGRVQPQHF. The CDR3 DNA sequence: TGTGCCAGTACCGATAGTGGAGGCAGGGTTCAGCCCCAGCATTTT.